This TCR beta chain is drawn from a study of cytomegalovirus exposure and HLA in healthy donors. With 60 Vbeta and 13 Jbeta primers, the PCR was carried out. TCRdb's copy holds only in-frame clones and misses some; the assay was immunoSEQ multiplex PCR. The data show 75,000 to 90,000 clones, with 78% seen just once and 5.5% held by the top ten. Germline loops: CDR1 SGHRS, CDR2 YFSETQ. The CDR3 length is 16 residues. Trimming removed 6 bases from V and 4 bases from J, with 20 bases in between. Study-wide points: Presence/absence analyses supposed approximately even sequencing depth among donors. The only immune exposure information that was available was CMV serostatus. In a later analysis, DRB1 alleles had the most associated TCRs; HLA-C alleles the fewest.

As regards this clone: The antigen is undetermined.

The sequence was collected from a male donor in good health and CMV-seropositive. Sequenced sample: PBMCs. The chain carries TRBV5-1 and TRBJ1-5; maybe TRBD1 (5 bases). The CDR3 DNA sequence: TGCGCCAGCATCCGGGGGATTTGGACCATAAATCAGCCCCAGCATTTT. Translation: CASIRGIWTINQPQHF. Based on the CDR3 plus reference TRBV5-1 and TRBJ1-5, the full variable domain is KAGVTQTPRYLIKTRGQQVTLSCSPISGHRSVSWYQQTPGQGLQFLFEYFSETQRNKGNFPGRFSGRQFSNSRSEMNVSTLELGDSALYLCASIRGIWTINQPQHFGDGTRLSIL.